This T cell receptor (beta chain) emerged from a study of OX40 agonist ivuxolimab in advanced cancers. To note about this clone: Its antigen remains unidentified.

Points from the study as a whole: Certain nonresponding patients likewise had low normalized T-cell clonal expansion.

Libraries were prepared by immunoSEQ multiplex PCR; TCRdb keeps only in-frame clonotypes and omits some of them. Of some 100,000 clones listed, approximately 91% were seen once; the top ten hold around 0.15%. This TCR derives from an adult with an advanced solid tumor such as melanoma, head and neck, liver or kidney cancer. The source material was CD4+ or CD8+ T cells sorted from blood, sampled in a trial of the OX40 agonist ivuxolimab.

DNA for the CDR3: TGTGCCAGCAGCTTACCATATGTTGCTGAAGCTTTCTTT. Its protein is CASSLPYVAEAFF. The chain links TRBV11-2 to TRBJ1-1; D is undetermined. Trimming shortened V by 2 bases and J by 6 bases, and 10 bases separated the two germline ends. CDR1 is SGHAT and CDR2 is FQNNGV in the germline V gene. The CDR3 is made up of 13 amino acids.